One and the same sample provided the 27 T cell receptor beta chains below, sequenced in a study of blood T cell repertoires in COVID-19. Generated by immunoSEQ multiplex PCR, the TCRdb table keeps only in-frame clones and is missing some. The data hold about 310,000 clones, with about 91% observed a single time. The sequencing input was PBMCs or T cells enriched from blood (not recorded which). The source is a middle-aged woman who had recovered from COVID-19.

The chain has TRBV2 and TRBJ2-2; D is possibly TRBD2 (5 bases). CDR1 is SNHLY, CDR2 FYNNEI, per germline. This CDR3 is 13 amino acids long. The V end was cut by 11 bases, the J end by 0 bases, with 10 bases between. CDR3 loop: CAGMRANTGELFF. The CDR3 region has the DNA TGTGCCGGCATGAGGGCGAACACCGGGGAGCTGTTTTTT. Full variable domain (remainder filled in from reference TRBV2 and TRBJ2-2): EPEVTQTPSHQVTQMGQEVILRCVPISNHLYFYWYRQILGQKVEFLVSFYNNEISEKSEIFDDQFSVERPDGSNFTLKIRSTKLEDSAMYFCAGMRANTGELFFGEGSRLTVL.

The DNA for the CDR3 is TGTGCCAGCAGCTTAAGCAGAGACGGGATCTCTGGAAACACCATATATTTT. Amino acids: CASSLSRDGISGNTIYF. V gene TRBV11-2 combines with J gene TRBJ1-3, with D unclear. V gave up 2 bases and J gave up 0 bases, with 14 bases separating them. Germline CDR1 is SGHAT and CDR2 is FQNNGV. The CDR3 sequence is 17 residues long.

V usage is TRBV4-2 and J usage is TRBJ1-5, with D possibly TRBD1 on 6 matching bases. The CDR3 extends over 15 amino acids. The germline V gene encodes CDR1 LGHNA and CDR2 YNFKEQ. V lost 0 bases to trimming and J lost 3 bases, with 9 bases between them. CDR3: CASSQDGDNNQPQHF. As DNA, the CDR3 is TGTGCCAGCAGCCAAGATGGGGACAACAATCAGCCCCAGCATTTT.

This clone has only a few counts. V and J are TRBV4-1 and TRBJ2-7; TRBD1 matches 8 bases. Germline CDR1 MGHRA, CDR2 YSYEKL. The J segment lost 1 base and the V segment lost 4 bases, leaving 9 bases of the junction unmatched. The CDR3 loop spans 16 amino acids. The CDR3 is CASSPSSGTGSYEQYF. The CDR3 coding sequence is TGCGCCAGCAGCCCCTCATCTGGGACAGGATCCTACGAGCAGTACTTC.

The chain is built from TRBV11-3 and TRBJ1-1; no clear D gene. Germline assignment: CDR1 SGHNT and CDR2 YENEEA. The V gene lost 1 base and the J gene lost 7 bases, with 13 bases spanning the gap. The CDR3 covers 14 residues. CDR3 nucleotides: TGTGCCAGCAGCTTAGTAGCCTCACCGGGTGAAGCTTTCTTT. Protein product: CASSLVASPGEAFF.

V and J are TRBV11-3 and TRBJ2-1; D possibly corresponds to TRBD1 (6 bases). The length of the CDR3 is 15 residues. Deletions cut 3 bases from V and 1 base from J, with 10 bases between. Germline-derived CDR1 and CDR2 are SGHNT and YENEEA. CDR3 sequence reads: CASSFRDISYNEQFF. CDR3 in DNA: TGTGCCAGCAGCTTCCGGGACATATCCTACAATGAGCAGTTCTTC.

This clone was recorded only once. The V and J genes are TRBV3-1 (or the pseudogene TRBV3-2) and TRBJ2-1; TRBD2 matches 11 bases. The CDR3 is made up of 13 amino acids. J was trimmed by 12 bases and V by 4 bases; bases with no gene match: 5. Germline-derived CDR1 and CDR2 are LGHDT and YNNKEL (reference sequence). CDR3 in amino acids: CASSPLAGGGQFF. The CDR3, as DNA: TGTGCCAGCAGCCCCTTAGCGGGAGGGGGGCAGTTCTTC.

J is TRBJ2-1 and V is TRBV4-3; D might be TRBD2 (6 bases). Deletions cut 0 bases from V and 9 bases from J, with 18 bases between. The length of the CDR3 is 16 residues. The germline CDR1 and CDR2 sequences are LGHNA and YSLEER. CDR3 sequence: CASSQDRATTGLEQFF. CDR3 coding DNA: TGCGCCAGCAGCCAAGATAGGGCGACTACGGGACTTGAGCAGTTCTTC.

The rearrangement uses TRBV28 and TRBJ1-5; perhaps TRBD1 as D (5 bases). CDR1 is MDHEN and CDR2 is SYDVKM in the germline V gene. The CDR3 has 13 residues. The V gene lost 8 bases and the J gene lost 6 bases, with 14 bases spanning the gap. For the CDR3, the DNA is TGTGCCAGCCGCCTTGGGGCAGGTCAGCCCCAGCATTTT. This translates into CASRLGAGQPQHF.

The J gene is TRBJ1-2, the V gene TRBV5-4; TRBD1 might be the D (5 bases). The ends were cut back, 9 bases at V and 3 bases at J, with 12 bases in the middle. The CDR3 totals 12 residues. Germline V gene data show CDR1 as SGHNT and CDR2 as YYREEE (reference sequence). The chain's CDR3 is CAIYRFDYGYTF. CDR3 nucleotide sequence: TGTGCCATCTACAGGTTCGACTATGGCTACACCTTC.

The table lists this clone with a count of one. The rearrangement joins TRBV3-1 (or the pseudogene TRBV3-2) to TRBJ2-7, with a possible D match to TRBD1 (6 bases). CDR3 length equals 13 residues. Germline values: CDR1 LGHDT, CDR2 YNNKEL (reference sequence). V shed 0 bases and J shed 7 bases, with 10 bases lying between them. CDR3 in amino acids: CASSQDWGPEQYF. In DNA, the CDR3 is TGTGCCAGCAGCCAAGATTGGGGGCCGGAGCAGTACTTC.

The CDR3 here is CASSRLPGQGFRTEAFF. CDR3 sequence (DNA): TGTGCCAGCAGCCGATTACCGGGACAGGGGTTTCGGACTGAAGCTTTCTTT. V and J are TRBV7-9 and TRBJ1-1; 10 nucleotides align to TRBD1. The germline V gene encodes CDR1 SEHNR and CDR2 FQNEAQ (reference sequence). The CDR3 has 17 residues. After removal of 5 bases from V and 5 bases from J, the junction contained 14 bases not matched to a gene.

As DNA, the CDR3 is TGCGCCAGCAGCTTGGCCGGGACTAGCGGGAGTAATGAGCAGTTCTTC. Its translation: CASSLAGTSGSNEQFF. The chain links TRBV5-1 to TRBJ2-1; 14 nucleotides align to TRBD2. The CDR3 runs 16 residues. Germline CDR1 SGHRS, CDR2 YFSETQ. The V gene end was trimmed by 0 bases and the J gene end by 7 bases; junction bases not matched to a gene: 3.

The chain links TRBV27 to TRBJ1-3; D unclear. CDR3 length: 14 residues. CDR1 is MNHEY, CDR2 SMNVEV, per germline (reference sequence). Trimming shortened V by 6 bases and J by 0 bases, and 9 bases separated the two germline ends. The CDR3 DNA sequence: TGTGCCAGCAGCCTAGAAGCCTCTGGAAACACCATATATTTT. It codes for CASSLEASGNTIYF.

The DNA for the CDR3 is TGTGCCAGCAGACCTAGCGGGGGGTCCCTCGATGAGCAGTTCTTC. It specifies CASRPSGGSLDEQFF. This chain links TRBV14 with TRBJ2-1; 11 bases are a match to TRBD2. This CDR3 has 15 amino acids. V was clipped by 6 bases and J by 8 bases; unmatched bases: 9. Germline V lookup: CDR1 SGHDN, CDR2 FVKESK.

The rearrangement uses TRBV7-9 and TRBJ2-4; 8 positions match TRBD1. Germline loops: CDR1 SEHNR, CDR2 FQNEAQ (reference sequence). The CDR3 runs to 16 residues. Unmatched junction bases numbered 7, after V lost 4 bases and J lost 2 bases. CDR3 sequence reads: CASSSDFRGPKNIQYF. The CDR3 DNA reads TGTGCCAGCAGCTCAGACTTCAGGGGGCCCAAAAACATTCAGTACTTC.

V and J are TRBV28 and TRBJ1-5; the D is unclear. Germline-derived CDR1 and CDR2 are MDHEN and SYDVKM. V gave up 3 bases and J gave up 6 bases, with 12 bases separating them. The CDR3 covers 14 residues. In nucleotides, the CDR3 is TGTGCCAGCAGTTTCGGAGGGAATCTTCAGCCCCAGCATTTT. Translated: CASSFGGNLQPQHF.

The genes are TRBV9 and TRBJ1-2, with TRBD1 as a possible D gene (5 bases). Germline assignment: CDR1 SGDLS and CDR2 YYNGEE. The CDR3 is made up of 15 amino acids. V was clipped by 1 base and J by 10 bases, with 20 bases between them. This CDR3 reads CASSVQPGGSSDYTF. CDR3 nucleotides: TGTGCCAGCAGCGTACAGCCGGGGGGGTCTTCAGACTACACCTTC.

The chain carries TRBV9 and TRBJ1-4; 7 nucleotides match TRBD1. The ends lost 0 bases at V and 7 bases at J; junction bases unmatched: 6. The CDR3 is made up of 15 amino acids. The germline CDR1 and CDR2 sequences are SGDLS and YYNGEE. The CDR3, as DNA: TGTGCCAGCAGCGTAGATGGAGGGGGCATTGAAAAACTGTTTTTT. Translation: CASSVDGGGIEKLFF.

V and J are TRBV18 and TRBJ2-1; 8 nucleotides match TRBD2. The CDR3 is 12 amino acids. Looked up from germline, CDR1 is KGHSH and CDR2 is LQKENI. The V gene end was trimmed by 6 bases and the J gene end by 9 bases; junction bases not matched to a gene: 4. DNA of the CDR3: TGTGCCAGCTCTCCCGCGGGGGGTGAGCAGTTCTTC. Translated: CASSPAGGEQFF.

This sequence joins TRBV29-1 and TRBJ1-1; TRBD1 is a possible D gene (6 bases). This CDR3 has 12 amino acids. Per the germline V gene, CDR1 is SQVTM and CDR2 is ANQGSEA. With 0 bases removed from V and 5 bases from J, the gap between germline ends came to 7 bases. The CDR3 here is CSVEEGATEAFF. The CDR3 DNA reads as TGCAGCGTTGAAGAGGGGGCAACTGAAGCTTTCTTT.

V gene TRBV12-3 or TRBV12-4 combines with J gene TRBJ2-1; TRBD1 aligns across 7 bases. CDR3 size: 13 residues. V shed 5 bases, J shed 8 bases, and the junction held 6 bases outside the gene matches. The CDR3 spells CASSLRQGYEQFF. As DNA, the CDR3 is TGTGCCAGCAGTCTCCGACAGGGCTATGAGCAGTTCTTC.

The chain joins TRBV11-1 to TRBJ2-1, with TRBD1 identical over 7 bases. With V trimmed by 0 bases and J by 10 bases, 3 bases remained unmatched. The germline CDR1 and CDR2 sequences are SGHAT and FQDESV (reference sequence). This CDR3 comprises 13 residues. The CDR3 coding sequence is TGTGCCAGCAGCTTAGCCACAGGGGTCGAGCAGTTCTTC. Translation: CASSLATGVEQFF.

Only one count was recorded for this clone. The chain is built from TRBV7-8 and TRBJ1-5, with 7 positions matching TRBD1. CDR1 is SGHVS, CDR2 FQNEAQ, per germline. The CDR3 runs 16 residues. Trimming removed 3 bases from V and 0 bases from J; junction bases left unmatched: 5. The CDR3 DNA is TGTGCCAGCAGCTTGTCTCAGGGGGATAGCAATCAGCCCCAGCATTTT. Its protein product is CASSLSQGDSNQPQHF.

The rearrangement joins TRBV30 to TRBJ1-2, with TRBD1 as a possible D gene (6 bases). The germline V gene encodes CDR1 GTSNPN and CDR2 SVGIG (reference sequence). Trimming removed 2 bases from V and 5 bases from J, with 12 bases in between. CDR3 size: 13 residues. The CDR3, as DNA: TGTGCCTGGAGTTCAAAGGGGGGGTATGGCTACACCTTC. Protein: CAWSSKGGYGYTF.

The chain employs TRBV7-2 and TRBJ1-5, with TRBD1 matching 9 bases. Unmatched junction bases numbered 8, after V lost 2 bases and J lost 6 bases. The CDR3 covers 16 residues. The germline gives CDR1 SGHTA, CDR2 FQGNSA. The DNA for the CDR3 is TGTGCCAGCAGCTTAAGGGGACAGGGCGCGGGTCAGCCCCAGCATTTT. Translation: CASSLRGQGAGQPQHF. The full variable domain, with the rest looked up from reference TRBV7-2 and TRBJ1-5, is GAGVSQSPSNKVTEKGKDVELRCDPISGHTALYWYRQSLGQGLEFLIYFQGNSAPDKSGLPSDRFSAERTGGSVSTLTIQRTQQEDSAVYLCASSLRGQGAGQPQHFGDGTRLSIL.

This clone showed up just once. This sequence joins TRBV18 and TRBJ2-7, with 12 bases fitting TRBD1. The CDR3 is 17 residues long. The germline CDR1 and CDR2 sequences are KGHSH and LQKENI. V trimming: 3 bases; J trimming: 5 bases; junction bases outside the gene matches: 11. CDR3 in DNA: TGTGCCAGCTCACCCGGTTGGGGACAGGGGGCTCCGGACGAGCAGTACTTC. Translating gives CASSPGWGQGAPDEQYF.